One sample yielded the 7 T cell receptor beta chains listed below, sequenced in a study of human T cells and chemical hapten exposure. TCRdb reprocessed the RACE reads with MiXCR, giving one entry per CDR3 protein. The profile shows just over 80,000 distinct CDR3 sequences, roughly 10% of them singletons. Time point of the sample: patch test 1, 2 weeks after DPC sensitization. Treatment reported: therapeutic diphenylcyclopropenone sensitization with weekly scalp DPC. The source material was whole blood, sampled in connection with sensitization to the hapten diphenylcyclopropenone (DPC). The receptor set was obtained from a woman in her fifties or sixties with alopecia areata. Some clones in this sample may be carry-over from other donors' samples.

This clonotype showed up many times. The J gene is TRBJ1-5, the V gene TRBV28; the match to TRBD1 covers 11 bases. CDR1 is MDHEN, CDR2 SYDVKM, per germline. There are 16 residues in the CDR3. Trimming took 5 bases from V and 2 from J; bases not matched to a gene: 5. The CDR3 bases are TGTGCCAGCAGTCGGACAGGGGGCCGGGGCAATCAGCCCCAGCATTTT. Its translation is CASSRTGGRGNQPQHF. The whole variable domain, remainder taken from reference TRBV28 and TRBJ1-5, is DVKVTQSSRYLVKRTGEKVFLECVQDMDHENMFWYRQDPGLGLRLIYFSYDVKMKEKGDIPEGYSVSREKKERFSLILESASTNQTSMYLCASSRTGGRGNQPQHFGDGTRLSIL.

This clonotype has a handful of counts. J is TRBJ1-6 and V is TRBV12-3 or TRBV12-4; 7 bases fit TRBD1. With 5 bases clipped from V and 6 bases from J, the junction kept 7 bases outside the gene matches. The CDR3 runs to 15 residues. DNA of the CDR3: TGTGCCAGCAGTCCTCGACAGGGTATTAATTCACCCCTCCACTTT. Translation gives CASSPRQGINSPLHF.

This clonotype came up many times. The chain has TRBV29-1 and TRBJ2-1; possibly TRBD2 for D (6 bases). CDR1 is SQVTM, CDR2 ANQGSEA, per germline. The CDR3 is 13 amino acids. The CDR3 loop is CRASGGTYNEQFF. As DNA, the CDR3 is TGCAGGGCGTCGGGCGGGACCTACAATGAGCAGTTCTTC.

This clonotype has only a few counts. The chain combines TRBV7-9 with TRBJ2-3; TRBD1 matches 9 bases. The CDR3 totals 15 residues. Losses at the gene ends were 4 bases for V and 2 bases for J; bases not matched to a gene: 4. Germline-derived CDR1 and CDR2 are SEHNR and FQNEAQ (reference sequence). CDR3: CASSWGQGITDTQYF. CDR3 DNA: TGTGCCAGCAGCTGGGGACAGGGTATCACAGATACGCAGTATTTT.

The table lists this clonotype with a few counts. This chain joins TRBV5-4 and TRBJ2-3; a possible D gene is TRBD1 (5 bases). The CDR3 runs 15 residues. Trimming pared 2 bases from V and 6 bases from J, leaving 16 bases between. Germline V gene lookup returns CDR1 SGHNT and CDR2 YYREEE (reference sequence). As DNA, the CDR3 is TGTGCCAGCAGCTTCGACAGCGCTAAATTCGATACGCAGTATTTT. It is translated as CASSFDSAKFDTQYF.

The V and J genes are TRBV28 and TRBJ2-7; tentatively, D is TRBD1 (5 bases). V gave up 10 bases and J gave up 1 base, with 8 bases separating them. Germline V gives CDR1 MDHEN, CDR2 SYDVKM. There are 11 residues in the CDR3. The CDR3 loop is CATRVSYEQYF. The CDR3, as DNA: TGTGCCACCAGGGTTTCCTACGAGCAGTACTTC.

This clonotype came up many times. This chain links TRBV6-5 with TRBJ2-7, with D possibly TRBD1 on 6 matching bases. Germline loops: CDR1 MNHEY, CDR2 SVGAGI. V was pared by 6 bases and J by 12 bases, with 15 bases between. CDR3 length: 11 amino acids. The CDR3 region is CASSQGQGWYF. The CDR3 DNA sequence: TGTGCCAGCAGCCAGGGACAAGGGTGGTACTTC.